The following is a T cell receptor (beta chain) sequence with its context. Germline loops: CDR1 MNHEY, CDR2 SVGAGI. With 7 bases clipped from V and 4 bases from J, the junction kept 10 bases outside the gene matches. There are 15 residues in the CDR3. The sample comes from a study of blood T cell repertoires in COVID-19. Study overall: COVID-19 samples from acute and convalescent phases originated in the United States, Italy and Spain. Sources were T cells, B-cell-depleted T cells, or PBMCs; the material itself was cDNA or gDNA.

Authors' data handling: The assay estimated nucleated cells by amplifying reference gene primers. Repertoires were generated with immunoSEQ multiplex PCR, while TCRdb's copy carries only in-frame clones and drops some. Clone size and V and J calls were adopted from that table, with D and trimming inferred from the DNA. The sample includes roughly 380,000 clones, 70% to 85% of them seen just once. This chain uses TRBV6-5 with TRBJ2-3, with 8 bases that match TRBD2. Sequencing used peripheral blood. This TCR derives from a human donor with acute or convalescent COVID-19. The donor label of this sample is uncertain. The CDR3 protein is CASIRSGRGSDTQYF. The CDR3 DNA follows: TGTGCCAGCATTCGCAGCGGGAGAGGCTCAGATACGCAGTATTTT.